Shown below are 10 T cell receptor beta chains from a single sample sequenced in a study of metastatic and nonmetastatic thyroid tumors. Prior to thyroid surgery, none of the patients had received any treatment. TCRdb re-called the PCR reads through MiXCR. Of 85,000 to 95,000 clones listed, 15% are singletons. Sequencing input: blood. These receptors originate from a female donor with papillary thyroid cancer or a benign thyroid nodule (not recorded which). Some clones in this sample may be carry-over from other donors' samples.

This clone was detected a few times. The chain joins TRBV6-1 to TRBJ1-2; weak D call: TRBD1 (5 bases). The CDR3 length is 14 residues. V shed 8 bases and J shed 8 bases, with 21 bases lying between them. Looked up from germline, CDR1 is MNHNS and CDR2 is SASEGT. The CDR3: CASGGWGDRGGYTF. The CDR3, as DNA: TGTGCCAGCGGAGGGTGGGGGGATCGCGGCGGCTACACCTTC.

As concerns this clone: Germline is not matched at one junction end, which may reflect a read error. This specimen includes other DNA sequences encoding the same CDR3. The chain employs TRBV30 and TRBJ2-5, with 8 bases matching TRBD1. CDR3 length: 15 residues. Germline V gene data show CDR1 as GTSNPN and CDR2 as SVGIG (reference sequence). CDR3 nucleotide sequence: TGCGCCTGGAGTTGGTCCAGGGGGCGGGGAGAGACCCAGTACTTC. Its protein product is CAWSWSRGRGETQYF.

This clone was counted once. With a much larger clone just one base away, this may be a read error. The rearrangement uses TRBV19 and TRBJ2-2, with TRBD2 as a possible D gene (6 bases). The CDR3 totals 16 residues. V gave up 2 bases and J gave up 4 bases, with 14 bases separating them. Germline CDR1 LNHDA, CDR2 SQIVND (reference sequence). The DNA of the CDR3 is TGTGCCAGTAGTATATTAGCGGATTTTCGCACCGGGGAGCTGTTTTTT. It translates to CASSILADFRTGELFF.

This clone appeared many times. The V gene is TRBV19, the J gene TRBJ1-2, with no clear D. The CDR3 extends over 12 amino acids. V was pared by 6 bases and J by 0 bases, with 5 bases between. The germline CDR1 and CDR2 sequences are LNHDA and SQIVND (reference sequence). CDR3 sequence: CASRGSNYGYTF. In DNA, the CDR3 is TGTGCCAGTAGGGGTTCTAACTATGGCTACACCTTC.

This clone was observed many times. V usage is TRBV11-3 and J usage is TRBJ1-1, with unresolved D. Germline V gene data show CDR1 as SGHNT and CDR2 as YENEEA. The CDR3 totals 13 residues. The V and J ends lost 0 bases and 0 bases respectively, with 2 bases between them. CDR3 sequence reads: CASSLELNTEAFF. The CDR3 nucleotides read TGTGCCAGCAGCTTAGAATTGAACACTGAAGCTTTCTTT. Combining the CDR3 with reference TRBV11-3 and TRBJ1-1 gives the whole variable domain EAGVVQSPRYKIIEKKQPVAFWCNPISGHNTLYWYLQNLGQGPELLIRYENEEAVDDSQLPKDRFSAERLKGVDSTLKIQPAELGDSAVYLCASSLELNTEAFFGQGTRLTVV.

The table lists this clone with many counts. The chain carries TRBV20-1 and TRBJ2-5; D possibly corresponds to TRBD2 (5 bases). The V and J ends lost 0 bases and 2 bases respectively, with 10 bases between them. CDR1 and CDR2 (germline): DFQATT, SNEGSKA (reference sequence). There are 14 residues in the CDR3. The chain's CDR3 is CSARESDWQETQYF. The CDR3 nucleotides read TGCAGTGCTAGAGAATCGGACTGGCAAGAGACCCAGTACTTC.

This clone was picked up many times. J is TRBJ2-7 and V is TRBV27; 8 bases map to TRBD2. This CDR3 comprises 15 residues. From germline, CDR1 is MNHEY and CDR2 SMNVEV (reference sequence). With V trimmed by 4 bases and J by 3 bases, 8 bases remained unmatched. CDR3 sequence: CASSSPGSGDYEQYF. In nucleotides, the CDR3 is TGTGCCAGCAGTTCCCCAGGTAGCGGGGACTACGAGCAGTACTTC.

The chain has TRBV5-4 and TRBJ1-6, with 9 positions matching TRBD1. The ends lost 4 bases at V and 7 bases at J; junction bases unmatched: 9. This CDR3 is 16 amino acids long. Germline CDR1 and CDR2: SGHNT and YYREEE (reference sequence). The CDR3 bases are TGTGCCAGCAGCCTACAGGGGGCCATCCGAAATTCACCCCTCCACTTT. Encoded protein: CASSLQGAIRNSPLHF.

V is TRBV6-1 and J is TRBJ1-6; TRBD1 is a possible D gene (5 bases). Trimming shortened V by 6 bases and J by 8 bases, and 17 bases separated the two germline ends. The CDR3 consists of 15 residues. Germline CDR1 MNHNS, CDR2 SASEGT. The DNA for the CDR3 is TGTGCCAGCAGCCACGCCGGGAAAGGGGATTCACCCCTCCACTTT. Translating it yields CASSHAGKGDSPLHF.

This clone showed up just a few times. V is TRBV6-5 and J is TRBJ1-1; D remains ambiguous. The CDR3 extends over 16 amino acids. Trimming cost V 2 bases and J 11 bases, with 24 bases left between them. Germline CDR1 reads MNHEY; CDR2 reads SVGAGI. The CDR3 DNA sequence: TGTGCCAGCAGTTACGCACAGAGACCCATGAACACTGTGGCTTTCTTT. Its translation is CASSYAQRPMNTVAFF.